Below, 26 T cell receptor beta chains from the same sample are listed, as sequenced in a study of shared clonotypes between healthy human individuals. Naive CD8 populations comprised CD45RO-negative cells positively selected for CCR7, excluding terminally differentiated effector memory CD45RA+ cells. Profiled with immunoSEQ multiplex PCR; TCRdb holds only in-frame clones, not every one. The sample carries about 2 million clones, about 95% recorded once. The sequencing sample was made of naive CD8+ T cells sorted from blood. Receptors were obtained from a man between 18 and 29 years old in good health.

This chain uses TRBV5-1 with TRBJ2-7; D perhaps matches TRBD2 (5 bases). This CDR3 is built from 14 residues. Germline V gene data show CDR1 as SGHRS and CDR2 as YFSETQ. V lost 7 bases and J 3 bases, leaving 17 bases between the germline ends. The CDR3 DNA sequence: TGCGCCAGCCAGTTCGAGGGTTCGTACTACGAGCAGTACTTC. This gives the protein CASQFEGSYYEQYF.

The DNA of the CDR3 is TGCACCAGCAGCCAATACGGCGGGAGAATCCCCGGGGAGCTGTTTTTT. Encoded protein: CTSSQYGGRIPGELFF. This chain joins TRBV1 and TRBJ2-2; the table's D call, TRBD2, was not checked against the DNA. TRBV1 is a documented pseudogene. The CDR3 has 16 residues.

The rearrangement links TRBV7-8 to TRBJ2-7, with 11 bases matching TRBD2. The CDR3 is made up of 15 amino acids. V dropped 5 bases and J dropped 3; count of bases not matched to a gene: 6. From germline, CDR1 is SGHVS and CDR2 FQNEAQ. As DNA, the CDR3 is TGTGCCAGCAGCCTGGGACTAGCGGCAATCTACGAGCAGTACTTC. Translation: CASSLGLAAIYEQYF.

This rearrangement joins TRBV7-9 to TRBJ2-2; maybe TRBD2 (6 bases). The germline V and J ends were trimmed by 4 bases and 0 bases, with 12 bases remaining between them. CDR3 size: 16 residues. Germline CDR1 is SEHNR and CDR2 is FQNEAQ (reference sequence). The CDR3 DNA is TGTGCCAGCAGCTCGGTTGGGGACTCGAACACCGGGGAGCTGTTTTTT. This gives the protein CASSSVGDSNTGELFF.

Only a few counts were recorded for this clone. The genes are TRBV19 and TRBJ2-7, with TRBD1 identical over 9 bases. The CDR3 spans 15 residues. Trimming took 3 bases from V and 3 from J; bases not matched to a gene: 6. The germline CDR1 and CDR2 sequences are LNHDA and SQIVND (reference sequence). CDR3 DNA: TGTGCCAGTAGTATGGGTGACAGGGGGTACTACGAGCAGTACTTC. It specifies CASSMGDRGYYEQYF.

The chain couples TRBV5-1 to TRBJ2-3; D gene ambiguous. V was shortened by 1 base and J by 1 base, with 7 bases between the two germline ends. The CDR3 has 14 residues. Looked up from germline, CDR1 is SGHRS and CDR2 is YFSETQ. CDR3 in DNA: TGCGCCAGCAGCTTGAGTAGGGGCACAGATACGCAGTATTTT. Encoded protein: CASSLSRGTDTQYF. Based on the CDR3 plus reference TRBV5-1 and TRBJ2-3, the full variable domain is KAGVTQTPRYLIKTRGQQVTLSCSPISGHRSVSWYQQTPGQGLQFLFEYFSETQRNKGNFPGRFSGRQFSNSRSEMNVSTLELGDSALYLCASSLSRGTDTQYFGPGTRLTVL.

The genes are TRBV11-2 and TRBJ1-5, with D hard to call. There are 13 residues in the CDR3. Per the germline V gene, CDR1 is SGHAT and CDR2 is FQNNGV. V was trimmed by 0 bases and J by 4 bases, leaving 4 bases between them. CDR3 loop: CASSLELNQPQHF. For the CDR3, the DNA is TGTGCCAGCAGCTTAGAGTTAAATCAGCCCCAGCATTTT.

This rearrangement joins TRBV28 to TRBJ2-7; unclear D gene. CDR1 is MDHEN and CDR2 is SYDVKM in the germline V gene. V was cut by 6 bases and J by 2 bases, with 5 bases left in between. The CDR3 totals 11 residues. The DNA for the CDR3 is TGTGCCAGCAGCAAAACCTACGAGCAGTACTTC. Protein: CASSKTYEQYF.

Of note for this clone: Other DNA sequences of this sample code for an identical CDR3. The chain joins TRBV9 to TRBJ2-7; D is unclear. In germline, CDR1 is SGDLS, CDR2 YYNGEE. This CDR3 has 14 amino acids. With 0 bases removed from V and 0 bases from J, the gap between germline ends came to 7 bases. The CDR3 sequence: CASSVDGNSYEQYF. The CDR3 nucleotides read TGTGCCAGCAGCGTAGATGGCAACTCCTACGAGCAGTACTTC.

V usage is TRBV27 and J usage is TRBJ1-1; tentative D call: TRBD1 (5 bases). Germline V CDR1 and CDR2: MNHEY, SMNVEV (reference sequence). This CDR3 region has 14 residues. Trimming stripped 3 bases from V and 5 bases from J, with 13 bases between. CDR3 sequence: CASSFRVRGTEAFF. The CDR3, as DNA: TGTGCCAGCAGTTTCAGGGTCCGGGGGACTGAAGCTTTCTTT.

The V gene is TRBV29-1, the J gene TRBJ2-7, with TRBD2 matching over 8 bases. Per the germline V gene, CDR1 is SQVTM and CDR2 is ANQGSEA. This CDR3 is built from 14 residues. J gave up 0 bases and V 5 bases, and 6 bases lay outside the gene matches. The CDR3 loop is CSVTSGKSSYEQYF. The CDR3 DNA follows: TGCAGCGTTACTAGCGGAAAGAGCTCCTACGAGCAGTACTTC.

V usage is TRBV7-3 and J usage is TRBJ2-1; 8 positions match TRBD2. The CDR3 loop spans 15 amino acids. Germline V gene data show CDR1 as SGHTA and CDR2 as FQGTGA. The trim removed 4 bases at V and 7 bases at J, leaving 9 bases unmatched. CDR3: CASSSAGDMRNEQFF. Here the CDR3 DNA reads TGTGCCAGCAGCTCAGCGGGGGATATGAGGAATGAGCAGTTCTTC.

The V call is TRBV4-2, the J call TRBJ1-5; no clear D gene. The V end was cut by 0 bases, the J end by 5 bases, with 11 bases between. The CDR3 has 15 residues. Germline CDR1 and CDR2: LGHNA and YNFKEQ. CDR3 bases: TGTGCCAGCAGCCAAGATCCAGCCTTAGATCAGCCCCAGCATTTT. It encodes CASSQDPALDQPQHF.

V is TRBV10-2 and J is TRBJ2-7; TRBD1 matches at 7 bases. Germline assignment: CDR1 WSHSY and CDR2 SAAADI. Trimming removed 8 bases from V and 0 bases from J; junction bases left unmatched: 7. The CDR3 covers 14 residues. CDR3 sequence: CASAETGPSYEQYF. The CDR3 bases are TGCGCCAGCGCCGAGACAGGGCCCTCCTACGAGCAGTACTTC.

The chain has TRBV27 and TRBJ1-5; no definite D call. The germline CDR1 and CDR2 sequences are MNHEY and SMNVEV (reference sequence). The CDR3 has 14 amino acids. V was cut by 6 bases and J by 2 bases, with 11 bases left in between. The CDR3 protein is CASRLVGGNQPQHF. DNA of the CDR3: TGTGCCAGCAGGTTAGTCGGGGGCAATCAGCCCCAGCATTTT.

The rearrangement links TRBV29-1 to TRBJ2-7; 7 bases are shared with TRBD1. Germline V gene lookup returns CDR1 SQVTM and CDR2 ANQGSEA. J gave up 2 bases and V 4 bases, and 11 bases lay outside the gene matches. The CDR3 has 15 amino acids. CDR3 amino acids: CSVVGTAVRAYEQYF. CDR3 in DNA: TGCAGCGTTGTTGGGACAGCCGTCCGCGCCTACGAGCAGTACTTC.

The V call is TRBV7-2, the J call TRBJ2-1; 9 bases agree with TRBD1. Germline loops: CDR1 SGHTA, CDR2 FQGNSA. The CDR3 covers 17 residues. V lost 1 base to trimming and J lost 0 bases; unmatched junction nucleotides: 4. The CDR3 coding sequence is TGTGCCAGCAGCTTAGGACAGGGGGACCCCTCCTACAATGAGCAGTTCTTC. This sequence encodes CASSLGQGDPSYNEQFF.

This clone was counted a single time. This rearrangement joins TRBV27 to TRBJ1-5; tentatively, D is TRBD1 (5 bases). The CDR3 loop spans 14 amino acids. V was cut by 4 bases and J by 5 bases, with 12 bases left in between. Germline V CDR1 and CDR2: MNHEY, SMNVEV (reference sequence). The CDR3 region is CASSSLQAHQPQHF. The CDR3 bases are TGTGCCAGCAGTTCATTACAGGCCCATCAGCCCCAGCATTTT.

Remarks on this clone: The identical CDR3 is also encoded by other nucleotide sequences in the sample. This chain links TRBV27 with TRBJ1-2, with a possible D match to TRBD1 (5 bases). CDR3 size: 14 residues. Germline V CDR1 and CDR2: MNHEY, SMNVEV (reference sequence). V was trimmed by 6 bases and J by 3 bases, leaving 14 bases between them. The CDR3 spells CASSFAGGYYGYTF. Here the CDR3 DNA reads TGTGCCAGCAGCTTCGCTGGGGGGTACTATGGCTACACCTTC.

This clone was detected a few times. V usage is TRBV6-1 and J usage is TRBJ2-1, with 12 bases matching TRBD1. The CDR3 contains 14 residues. V trimming: 8 bases; J trimming: 6 bases; junction bases outside the gene matches: 5. CDR1 is MNHNS and CDR2 is SASEGT in the germline V gene. DNA for the CDR3: TGTGCCAGCGAATTGGGACAGGGGGCCAATGAGCAGTTCTTC. Translating it yields CASELGQGANEQFF.

The chain recombines TRBV6-5 with TRBJ2-2, with D possibly TRBD1 on 6 matching bases. The germline CDR1 and CDR2 sequences are MNHEY and SVGAGI. This CDR3 spans 16 amino acids. V lost 0 bases and J lost 3, with 11 bases in between. The DNA for the CDR3 is TGTGCCAGCAGTTACTCGGCAGGGGATTACACCGGGGAGCTGTTTTTT. It yields the protein CASSYSAGDYTGELFF.

This clone was detected only once. The rearrangement links TRBV29-1 to TRBJ2-1, with TRBD1 as a possible D gene (5 bases). V shed 0 bases and J shed 5 bases, with 14 bases lying between them. This CDR3 comprises 15 residues. CDR1 and CDR2 from the germline V gene are SQVTM and ANQGSEA. The CDR3 DNA is TGCAGCGTTGAAGATCAGGGCAGGGTTCACAATGAGCAGTTCTTC. This sequence encodes CSVEDQGRVHNEQFF.

The V and J genes are TRBV19 and TRBJ1-2; D call uncertain. This CDR3 is 15 amino acids long. Germline CDR1 reads LNHDA; CDR2 reads SQIVND (reference sequence). Trimming stripped 0 bases from V and 7 bases from J, with 15 bases between. The CDR3 is CASSIDLLPLGGYTF. DNA of the CDR3: TGTGCCAGTAGTATAGATCTACTTCCTTTAGGTGGCTACACCTTC.

This CDR3 is CASSEVSGNPYEQYF. In nucleotides, the CDR3 is TGTGCCAGCAGTGAAGTATCAGGGAATCCCTACGAGCAGTACTTC. The rearrangement joins TRBV6-1 to TRBJ2-7, with a weak D call TRBD1 (5 bases). This CDR3 region has 15 residues. Germline assignment: CDR1 MNHNS and CDR2 SASEGT. Deletions cut 1 base from V and 2 bases from J, with 12 bases between.

This clone was counted a single time. The chain combines TRBV4-1 with TRBJ1-6; D is uncertain. The CDR3 consists of 15 residues. V was shortened by 1 base and J by 6 bases, with 10 bases between the two germline ends. Germline values: CDR1 MGHRA, CDR2 YSYEKL. The DNA of the CDR3 is TGCGCCAGCAGCCAAGTTCTTAACCTTAATTCACCCCTCCACTTT. Amino acid sequence: CASSQVLNLNSPLHF.

V usage is TRBV7-9 and J usage is TRBJ1-3; D is unresolved. CDR1 SEHNR and CDR2 FQNEAQ come from the germline V gene (reference sequence). Between the trimmed V and J ends, which lost 4 bases and 0 bases, there was a span of 10 bases. This CDR3 contains 15 residues. The CDR3 here is CASSSLIGSGNTIYF. The CDR3 DNA is TGTGCCAGCAGCTCCCTCATTGGCTCTGGAAACACCATATATTTT.